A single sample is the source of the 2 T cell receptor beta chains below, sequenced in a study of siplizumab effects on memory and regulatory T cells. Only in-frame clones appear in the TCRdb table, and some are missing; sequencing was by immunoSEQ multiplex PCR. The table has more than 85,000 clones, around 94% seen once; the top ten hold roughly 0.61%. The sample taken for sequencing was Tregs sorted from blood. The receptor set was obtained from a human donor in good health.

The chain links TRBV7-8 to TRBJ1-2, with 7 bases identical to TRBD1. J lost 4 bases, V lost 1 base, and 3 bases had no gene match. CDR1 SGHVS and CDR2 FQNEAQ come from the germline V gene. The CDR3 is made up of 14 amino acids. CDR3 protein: CASSLGGDSYGYTF. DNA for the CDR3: TGTGCCAGCAGCTTAGGTGGGGACAGCTATGGCTACACCTTC. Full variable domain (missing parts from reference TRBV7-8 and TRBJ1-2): GAGVSQSPRYKVAKRGQDVALRCDPISGHVSLFWYQQALGQGPEFLTYFQNEAQLDKSGLPSDRFFAERPEGSVSTLKIQRTQQEDSAVYLCASSLGGDSYGYTFGSGTRLTVV.

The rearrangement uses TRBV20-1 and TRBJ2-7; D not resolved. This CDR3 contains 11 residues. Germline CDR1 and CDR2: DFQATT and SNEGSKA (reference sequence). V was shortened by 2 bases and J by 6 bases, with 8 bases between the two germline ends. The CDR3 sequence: CSARLLVEQYF. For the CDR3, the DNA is TGCAGTGCTAGACTTCTGGTCGAGCAGTACTTC.